Sequencing of this T cell receptor (beta chain) was carried out in a study of Ad26.COV2.S vaccination and SARS-CoV-2 variants (dated by TCRdb to the early 2020s). As for the study more broadly: Donors in the vaccine arm were drawn from COV1001, a phase I-IIa trial of Ad26.COV2.S in healthy adults that was multicentre, randomized, double-blind and placebo-controlled. TCRbeta repertoire sequencing was used to assess the specificity and breadth of SARS-CoV-2-reactive T cell receptors after Ad26.COV2.S vaccination. The TCR-sequenced set comprised about 32 samples: around 20 Ad26.COV2.S vaccine recipients, 5 placebo recipients and 8 SARS-CoV-2 convalescent individuals. Blinding of investigators to trial group allocation was maintained during experiments and outcome assessment. Trial participants were randomized into five groups of five, in which low-dose or high-dose Ad26.COV2.S was given once or twice, or placebo was given on both occasions. Ad26.COV2.S was administered intramuscularly at 5 x 10^10 or 1 x 10^11 viral particles, either as a single shot or as two shots given 56 days apart.

This clone was seen just once. It lacks a known antigen. There are no base qualities to consult, and no much larger clone falls within one base. V is pared back by 4 bases and J by 0 bases, with 12 bases lying between the germline termini. Based on the germline V gene (reference sequence), the CDR1 and CDR2 sequences are LNHDA and SQIVND. The CDR3 starts with the cysteine, ends with the phenylalanine, and has 15 residues. Here the CDR3 DNA is all that survives: 45 bases in frame from base 1. The immunoSEQ Assay was the method used to sequence TCRbeta CDR3 regions. After extraction, genomic DNA underwent amplification by bias-controlled multiplex PCR, followed by high-throughput sequencing. On the authors' methods: To quantify the absolute abundance of every unique TCRbeta CDR3 region, sequences were collapsed and filtered. T cell fraction was estimated by normalizing TCRbeta template counts to usable DNA, with usable DNA measured through amplification of reference genes found in all nucleated cells. Repertoire TCRs were annotated as SARS-CoV-2-specific by exact matching of V gene, CDR3 amino acid sequence and J gene to a known reactive TCR set. MIRA supplied the reference SARS-CoV-2 TCR set, which was filtered for enrichment in COVID-19-positive ImmuneCODE repertoires so that public or cross-reactive TCRs were removed. Using the MIRA antigens, annotated TCRs were further analysed by specific ORF or by position within an ORF. Breadth was defined as annotated unique rearrangements over total unique productive rearrangements; depth was the summed frequency of those rearrangements. Two-sided Wilcoxon rank-sum tests were applied when comparing TCR breadth between groups. TCRdb holds this immuneACCESS table with in-frame rearrangements only. Some clones are missing; in checked studies, unresolved V genes explain under half, and the rest has no known cause. V, J and clone size reflect that table, while D and trimming were determined from the DNA. The sample table contains a few hundred thousand clones; only one count was recorded for roughly 86% of them. The ten largest clones add up to approximately 3.4% of the sample.

Sample treatment or condition, as interpreted from the label and publication: some 20 received Ad26.COV2.S at low or high dose, single or two shots; roughly 5 received placebo; per-sample allocation not given. For vaccine and placebo recipients, the sequenced repertoires came from samples collected on day 63 after the first injection. Cohort 1b enrolled about two dozen adults aged 18-55 years at a single site in Boston, USA, between 29 July and 7 August 2020. As a vaccine, Ad26.COV2.S was a replication-incompetent adenovirus type 26 vector that expressed a prefusion-stabilized SARS-CoV-2 spike protein derived from the original Wuhan strain. Study-wide findings and limitations: Comparable non-spike TCR breadth was observed between vaccine and placebo recipients, consistent with only spike being contained in the vaccine. According to the authors, total T cell responses may have been underestimated by the TCR breadth and depth analyses. Substantial breadth of spike-specific CD8+ and CD4+ T cell responses was reported after vaccination. Compared with placebo recipients, Ad26.COV2.S recipients showed higher spike-specific TCR breadth (P = 0.0014). The study was not powered to compare responses between vaccine doses or regimens.

This sequence was found in a person between 18 and 65 years old who received the Ad26.COV2.S COVID-19 vaccine or a placebo. The sequences come from peripheral blood, collected in a trial of Ad26.COV2.S vaccine versus placebo. The rearrangement joined TRBV19 to TRBJ1-1; a tentative D match to TRBD1 spans 5 bases. Read as DNA, the sequence is TGTGCCAGTAGTAGGGGACTGACGATGAACACTGAAGCTTTCTTT. Its translation reads: CASSRGLTMNTEAFF.